The 26 T cell receptor beta chains below all came from one sample that was sequenced in a study of blood T cell repertoires in COVID-19 (dated by TCRdb to 2019 to 2021). The library was obtained by the immunoSEQ multiplex PCR assay. TCRdb stores this immuneACCESS table with in-frame sequences only. Part of the clones is absent; in the studies checked, under half of the shortfall reflects unresolved V genes, and no reason is known for the rest. The sample table records about 44,000 clones; about nine tenths of these occur just once. The ten largest clones take up 23% of the sample. Sequencing was done on a sample of peripheral blood. Source of these receptors: an elderly woman in a cohort sampled during active or convalescent COVID-19.

The chain carries TRBV18 and TRBJ1-2; 8 bases map to TRBD1. The CDR3 consists of 15 residues. The J segment lost 4 bases and the V segment lost 4 bases, leaving 8 bases of the junction unmatched. Germline V CDR1 and CDR2: KGHSH, LQKENI. CDR3 protein: CASSLEWDRSYGYTF. In nucleotides, the CDR3 is TGTGCCAGCTCACTAGAATGGGACAGGAGCTATGGCTACACCTTC. Drawing the rest from reference TRBV18 and TRBJ1-2, the complete variable domain is NAGVMQNPRHLVRRRGQEARLRCSPMKGHSHVYWYRQLPEEGLKFMVYLQKENIIDESGMPKERFSAEFPKEGPSILRIQQVVRGDSAAYFCASSLEWDRSYGYTFGSGTRLTVV.

V and J are TRBV3-1 (or the pseudogene TRBV3-2) and TRBJ1-2; D unclear. CDR3 length: 13 residues. The germline V gene encodes CDR1 LGHDT and CDR2 YNNKEL (reference sequence). Trimming took off 2 bases at V and 5 bases at J, with 9 bases between the two ends. The CDR3 DNA reads TGTGCCAGCAGCCAAAGCGGTGGATATGGCTACACCTTC. Encoded protein: CASSQSGGYGYTF.

J is TRBJ2-7 and V is TRBV29-1; 11 bases are shared with TRBD1. The germline V gene has CDR1 SQVTM and CDR2 ANQGSEA. This CDR3 region has 13 residues. Unmatched junction bases numbered 3, after V lost 6 bases and J lost 2 bases. For the CDR3, the DNA is TGCAGCGTCTGGACAGGGGGCCCCTACGAGCAGTACTTC. It is translated as CSVWTGGPYEQYF.

Only a few counts were recorded for this clone. The rearrangement links TRBV7-9 to TRBJ1-2; weak D call: TRBD1 (6 bases). V was pared by 5 bases and J by 5 bases, with 15 bases between. CDR3 length: 14 residues. Germline V gene sequence: CDR1 SEHNR, CDR2 FQNEAQ (reference sequence). Written as DNA, the CDR3 is TGTGCCAGCAGCCTTGTGGACAGTTTTTATGGCTACACCTTC. Translating gives CASSLVDSFYGYTF.

This chain joins TRBV5-1 and TRBJ1-2; 9 nucleotides align to TRBD1. V gave up 0 bases and J gave up 6 bases; unmatched junction bases: 9. This CDR3 has 16 residues. Germline V gives CDR1 SGHRS, CDR2 YFSETQ. CDR3 coding DNA: TGCGCCAGCAGCTTGGGCGGGACAGGGAGGCCCCATGGCTACACCTTC. This translates into CASSLGGTGRPHGYTF.

This clone was seen a handful of times. The V gene is TRBV5-1, the J gene TRBJ2-2, with 8 positions matching TRBD2. In germline, CDR1 is SGHRS, CDR2 YFSETQ. This CDR3 has 16 residues. The V gene end was trimmed by 3 bases and the J gene end by 6 bases; junction bases not matched to a gene: 10. The CDR3 bases are TGCGCCAGCAGCTCCCAGGGGACTAGAGGTGCCGGGGAGCTGTTTTTT. Translated: CASSSQGTRGAGELFF.

This chain uses TRBV5-1 with TRBJ2-5, with unresolved D. V was cut by 5 bases and J by 3 bases, with 8 bases left in between. The germline gives CDR1 SGHRS, CDR2 YFSETQ. There are 12 residues in the CDR3. The CDR3 region has the DNA TGCGCCAGCAGGTGGCAGGAAGAGACCCAGTACTTC. Amino acid sequence: CASRWQEETQYF. The full variable domain, with the rest looked up from reference TRBV5-1 and TRBJ2-5, is KAGVTQTPRYLIKTRGQQVTLSCSPISGHRSVSWYQQTPGQGLQFLFEYFSETQRNKGNFPGRFSGRQFSNSRSEMNVSTLELGDSALYLCASRWQEETQYFGPGTRLLVL.

This chain uses TRBV6-2 or TRBV6-3 with TRBJ2-5; D perhaps matches TRBD1 (6 bases). The germline V gene encodes CDR1 MNHEY and CDR2 SVGEGT. The length of the CDR3 is 14 residues. V shed 0 bases and J shed 5 bases, with 10 bases lying between them. The CDR3 region is CASSYSGALETQYF. The CDR3 region has the DNA TGTGCCAGCAGTTACTCGGGGGCTTTGGAGACCCAGTACTTC.

This clone has only a few counts. This chain joins TRBV24-1 and TRBJ1-1; 11 nucleotides align to TRBD1. The CDR3 sequence is 14 residues long. V was pared by 5 bases and J by 6 bases, with 4 bases of the junction left unmatched. Germline V gene data show CDR1 as KGHDR and CDR2 as SFDVKD. CDR3 loop: CATSGTGGASEAFF. The CDR3 region has the DNA TGTGCCACCAGTGGGACAGGGGGCGCCTCTGAAGCTTTCTTT.

The J gene is TRBJ2-2, the V gene TRBV2; TRBD1 matches 7 bases. The V gene end was trimmed by 4 bases and the J gene end by 5 bases; junction bases not matched to a gene: 22. Germline V CDR1 and CDR2: SNHLY, FYNNEI. The CDR3 loop spans 20 amino acids. In DNA, the CDR3 is TGTGCCAGCAGTGGTGTCTCGGGGACAGCAAGTGGGCCTAGGACCGGGGAGCTGTTTTTT. Translating it yields CASSGVSGTASGPRTGELFF.

The J gene is TRBJ2-2, the V gene TRBV6-6, with a possible D match to TRBD1 (6 bases). CDR1 and CDR2 from the germline V gene are MNHNY and SVGAGI (reference sequence). This CDR3 contains 14 residues. Trimming took off 7 bases at V and 0 bases at J, with 9 bases between the two ends. The CDR3 loop is CASTQGSNTGELFF. Written as DNA, the CDR3 is TGTGCCAGCACCCAGGGGTCGAACACCGGGGAGCTGTTTTTT.

This clone was observed a few times. The rearrangement uses TRBV6-6 and TRBJ1-5, with D unclear. The CDR3 loop spans 15 amino acids. Germline values: CDR1 MNHNY, CDR2 SVGAGI (reference sequence). V was pared by 8 bases and J by 0 bases, with 14 bases between. The DNA of the CDR3 is TGTGCCAGCCGGTACGCGGGAGATAGCAATCAGCCCCAGCATTTT. The encoded protein is CASRYAGDSNQPQHF.

V is TRBV7-2 and J is TRBJ1-1; D ambiguous. Germline values: CDR1 SGHTA, CDR2 FQGNSA. The V and J ends lost 2 bases and 3 bases respectively, with 10 bases between them. This CDR3 spans 14 amino acids. DNA for the CDR3: TGTGCCAGCAGCTTAACTCGCCGGGACACTGAAGCTTTCTTT. The encoded protein is CASSLTRRDTEAFF.

V gene TRBV4-1 combines with J gene TRBJ1-5; D unclear. The germline V gene has CDR1 MGHRA and CDR2 YSYEKL. CDR3 length: 15 residues. Trimming removed 2 bases at V and 1 base at J, with 9 bases between. The CDR3 coding sequence is TGCGCCAGCAGCCAACGGGAGTTGAGCAATCAGCCCCAGCATTTT. It yields the protein CASSQRELSNQPQHF.

This clone appeared a few times. This same CDR3 is encoded by further DNA sequences in the sample. The V call is TRBV2, the J call TRBJ2-1; TRBD1 aligns across 8 bases. Looked up from germline, CDR1 is SNHLY and CDR2 is FYNNEI. After removal of 9 bases from V and 4 bases from J, the junction contained 5 bases not matched to a gene. The CDR3 loop spans 13 amino acids. As DNA, the CDR3 is TGTGCCAGAGGACAGGGATCTTACAATGAGCAGTTCTTC. Translated: CARGQGSYNEQFF.

The chain combines TRBV3-1 (or the pseudogene TRBV3-2) with TRBJ1-1; tentative D call: TRBD1 (5 bases). This CDR3 has 14 residues. Trimming stripped 1 base from V and 0 bases from J, with 6 bases between. CDR1 and CDR2 (germline): LGHDT, YNNKEL (reference sequence). CDR3 amino acids: CASSQGGVNTEAFF. In DNA, the CDR3 is TGTGCCAGCAGCCAAGGGGGGGTGAACACTGAAGCTTTCTTT.

The gene calls are TRBV25-1 and TRBJ2-3; 11 bases match TRBD2. CDR1 and CDR2 (germline): MGHDK, SYGVNS. The CDR3 length is 15 residues. V trimming: 6 bases; J trimming: 4 bases; junction bases outside the gene matches: 6. CDR3 sequence: CASSETSGVSDTQYF. CDR3 sequence (DNA): TGTGCCAGCAGCGAGACTAGCGGGGTTTCAGATACGCAGTATTTT.

This chain joins TRBV7-8 and TRBJ2-1; possible D gene TRBD2, 6 bases. The CDR3 is made up of 15 amino acids. In germline, CDR1 is SGHVS, CDR2 FQNEAQ. Trimming removed 5 bases at V and 7 bases at J, with 18 bases between. As DNA, the CDR3 is TGTGCCAGCAGCCGTAGACTAGGGACTGAAAATGAGCAGTTCTTC. It specifies CASSRRLGTENEQFF.

The rearrangement links TRBV5-6 to TRBJ2-7; 7 bases match TRBD2. The V and J ends lost 0 bases and 0 bases, in that order; junction bases with no gene match: 3. This CDR3 region has 15 residues. The germline V gene encodes CDR1 SGHDT and CDR2 YYEEEE. CDR3 DNA sequence: TGTGCCAGCAGCTTGGGGGCTAGCGGCTCCTACGAGCAGTACTTC. Translated, it gives CASSLGASGSYEQYF.

CDR3 region: CASSPGGDYNEQFF. DNA for the CDR3: TGTGCCAGCAGCCCGGGGGGAGACTACAATGAGCAGTTCTTC. J is TRBJ2-1 and V is TRBV6-5; 7 bases line up with TRBD2. V trimming: 6 bases; J trimming: 3 bases; junction bases outside the gene matches: 5. The CDR3 spans 14 residues. In germline, CDR1 is MNHEY, CDR2 SVGAGI.

The gene calls are TRBV5-8 and TRBJ2-3; 8 bases line up with TRBD2. Germline V gene lookup returns CDR1 SGHTS and CDR2 YDEGEE. The ends lost 2 bases at V and 2 bases at J; junction bases unmatched: 10. The length of the CDR3 is 17 residues. Written as DNA, the CDR3 is TGTGCCAGCAGCTTCGCCGCTACTAGCGGCTCCACAGATACGCAGTATTTT. Its protein product is CASSFAATSGSTDTQYF.

This chain uses TRBV5-4 with TRBJ2-7, with 12 bases identical to TRBD1. The CDR3 runs to 15 residues. Germline CDR1 SGHNT, CDR2 YYREEE (reference sequence). Unmatched junction bases numbered 8, after V lost 4 bases and J lost 6 bases. This CDR3 is CASSPGEGQGAEQYF. The CDR3 coding sequence is TGTGCCAGCAGCCCCGGAGAGGGACAGGGGGCCGAGCAGTACTTC. Combining the CDR3 with reference TRBV5-4 and TRBJ2-7 gives the whole variable domain ETGVTQSPTHLIKTRGQQVTLRCSSQSGHNTVSWYQQALGQGPQFIFQYYREEENGRGNFPPRFSGLQFPNYSSELNVNALELDDSALYLCASSPGEGQGAEQYFGPGTRLTVT.

The chain employs TRBV5-1 and TRBJ2-2; 10 positions match TRBD2. Germline CDR1 SGHRS, CDR2 YFSETQ. V was pared by 0 bases and J by 1 base, with 0 bases of the junction left unmatched. This CDR3 is built from 16 residues. The CDR3 sequence: CASSLGLAGNTGELFF. The DNA of the CDR3 is TGCGCCAGCAGCTTGGGACTAGCGGGGAACACCGGGGAGCTGTTTTTT.

This chain uses TRBV7-3 with TRBJ2-2; 10 positions agree with TRBD1. The germline V gene encodes CDR1 SGHTA and CDR2 FQGTGA. This CDR3 region has 18 residues. The junction had 16 bases not matched to a gene; V was cut back by 5 bases and J by 7 bases. The CDR3 coding sequence is TGTGCCAGCAGCCCCGGGCCCCGGGACAGGGGACGAGGCGGGGAGCTGTTTTTT. This gives the protein CASSPGPRDRGRGGELFF.

The chain joins TRBV5-4 to TRBJ2-2; 7 bases match TRBD2. Trimming at V came to 4 bases and at J to 5 bases, leaving 11 bases not matched to a gene. Germline values: CDR1 SGHNT, CDR2 YYREEE (reference sequence). The CDR3 runs to 16 residues. The chain's CDR3 is CASSRPGGGETGELFF. Written as DNA, the CDR3 is TGTGCCAGCAGCCGACCGGGGGGAGGGGAAACCGGGGAGCTGTTTTTT.

This chain joins TRBV3-1 (or the pseudogene TRBV3-2) and TRBJ2-5; the D gene is possibly TRBD2 (7 bases). The V gene lost 5 bases and the J gene lost 5 bases, with 18 bases spanning the gap. This CDR3 has 15 residues. CDR1 and CDR2 from the germline V gene are LGHDT and YNNKEL (reference sequence). The DNA for the CDR3 is TGTGCCAGCAGCACCACGGGGGGCCCGGCCGAGACCCAGTACTTC. Translating it yields CASSTTGGPAETQYF.